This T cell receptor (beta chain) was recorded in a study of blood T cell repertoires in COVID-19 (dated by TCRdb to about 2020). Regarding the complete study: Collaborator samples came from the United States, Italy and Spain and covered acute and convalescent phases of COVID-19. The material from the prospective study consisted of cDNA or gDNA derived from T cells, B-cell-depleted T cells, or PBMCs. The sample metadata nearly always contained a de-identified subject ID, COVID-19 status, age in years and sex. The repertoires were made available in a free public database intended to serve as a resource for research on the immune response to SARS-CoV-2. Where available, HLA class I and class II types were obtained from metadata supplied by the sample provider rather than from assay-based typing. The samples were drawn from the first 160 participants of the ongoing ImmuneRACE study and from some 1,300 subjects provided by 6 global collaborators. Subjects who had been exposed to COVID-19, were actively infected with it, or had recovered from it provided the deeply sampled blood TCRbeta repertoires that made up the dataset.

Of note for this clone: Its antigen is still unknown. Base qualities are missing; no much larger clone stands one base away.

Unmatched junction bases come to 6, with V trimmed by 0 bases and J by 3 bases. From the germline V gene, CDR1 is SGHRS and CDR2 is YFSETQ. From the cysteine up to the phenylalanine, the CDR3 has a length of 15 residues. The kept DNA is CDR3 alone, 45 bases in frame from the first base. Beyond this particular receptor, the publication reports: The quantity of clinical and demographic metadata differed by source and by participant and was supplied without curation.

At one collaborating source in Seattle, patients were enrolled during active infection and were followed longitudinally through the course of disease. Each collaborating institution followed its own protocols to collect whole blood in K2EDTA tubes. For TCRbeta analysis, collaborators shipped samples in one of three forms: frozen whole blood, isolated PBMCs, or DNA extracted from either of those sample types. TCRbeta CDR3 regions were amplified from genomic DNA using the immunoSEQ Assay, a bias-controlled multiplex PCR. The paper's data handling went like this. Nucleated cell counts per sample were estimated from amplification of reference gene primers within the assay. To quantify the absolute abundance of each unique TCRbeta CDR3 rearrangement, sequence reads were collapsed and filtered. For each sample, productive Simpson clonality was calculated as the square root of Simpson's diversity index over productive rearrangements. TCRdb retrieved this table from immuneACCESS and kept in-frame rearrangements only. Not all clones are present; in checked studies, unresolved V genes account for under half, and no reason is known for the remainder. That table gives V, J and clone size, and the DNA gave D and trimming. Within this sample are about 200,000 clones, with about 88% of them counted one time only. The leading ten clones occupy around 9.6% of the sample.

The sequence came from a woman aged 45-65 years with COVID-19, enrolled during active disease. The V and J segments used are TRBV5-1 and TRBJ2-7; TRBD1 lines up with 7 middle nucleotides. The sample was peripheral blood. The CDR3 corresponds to CASSLEQGPYYEQYF. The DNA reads TGCGCCAGCAGCTTGGAACAGGGGCCTTACTACGAGCAGTACTTC.